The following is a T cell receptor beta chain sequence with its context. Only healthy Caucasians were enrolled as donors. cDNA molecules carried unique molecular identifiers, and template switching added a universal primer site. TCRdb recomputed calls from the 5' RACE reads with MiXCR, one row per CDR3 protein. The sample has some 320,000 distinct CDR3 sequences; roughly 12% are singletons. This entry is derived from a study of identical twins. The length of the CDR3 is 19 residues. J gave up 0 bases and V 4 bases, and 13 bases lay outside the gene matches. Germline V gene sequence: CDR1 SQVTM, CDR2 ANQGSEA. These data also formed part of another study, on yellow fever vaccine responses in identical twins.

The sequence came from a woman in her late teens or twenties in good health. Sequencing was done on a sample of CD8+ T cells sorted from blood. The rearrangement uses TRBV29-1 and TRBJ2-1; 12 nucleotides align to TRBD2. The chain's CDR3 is CSVAGLAGTPSSSYNEQFF. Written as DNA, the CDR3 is TGCAGCGTTGCCGGACTAGCGGGGACCCCATCAAGCTCCTACAATGAGCAGTTCTTC.